This record covers a single T cell receptor (beta chain). The entry originates in a study of blood T cell repertoires in COVID-19. Study summary: Specimens from acute and convalescent COVID-19 originated in the United States, Italy and Spain. Sources were T cells, B-cell-depleted T cells, or PBMCs; the material itself was cDNA or gDNA.

Original processing notes: Reference gene primers were amplified, and this amplification served to estimate nucleated cell counts. Produced via immunoSEQ multiplex PCR; TCRdb's table is partial and in-frame only. The V and J calls and clone size are taken from that table; D and trimming were inferred from the DNA. The sample lists about 240,000 clones, roughly four fifths occurring once. With V trimmed by 4 bases and J by 0 bases, 14 bases remained unmatched. Germline-derived CDR1 and CDR2 are SGHRS and YFSETQ. This CDR3 has 18 residues. The V call is TRBV5-1, the J call TRBJ1-2; 8 bases are a match to TRBD1. The sequenced material came from peripheral blood. The TCR comes from a woman in her 70s with acute or convalescent COVID-19. The CDR3 sequence is CASSIGQGGSLANYGYTF. In DNA form, the CDR3 reads TGCGCCAGCAGCATCGGACAGGGTGGTTCGCTAGCTAACTATGGCTACACCTTC.